This T cell receptor (beta chain) was obtained from a study of blood T cell repertoires in COVID-19. TCRdb's copy holds only in-frame clones and misses some; the assay was immunoSEQ multiplex PCR. The data hold fewer than 130,000 clones, with around 79% observed a single time. CDR3 size: 16 residues. Germline CDR1 MDHEN, CDR2 SYDVKM. Trimming cost V 6 bases and J 1 base; bases outside gene matches: 8. The V call is TRBV28, the J call TRBJ2-3; TRBD1 matches at 9 bases. This clonotype was obtained from a woman aged 80 or over with active or convalescent COVID-19. Sequencing was done on a sample of peripheral blood. The DNA of the CDR3 is TGTGCCAGCAGCGTACAGGGGGCGCGAGGCACAGATACGCAGTATTTT. Protein: CASSVQGARGTDTQYF.